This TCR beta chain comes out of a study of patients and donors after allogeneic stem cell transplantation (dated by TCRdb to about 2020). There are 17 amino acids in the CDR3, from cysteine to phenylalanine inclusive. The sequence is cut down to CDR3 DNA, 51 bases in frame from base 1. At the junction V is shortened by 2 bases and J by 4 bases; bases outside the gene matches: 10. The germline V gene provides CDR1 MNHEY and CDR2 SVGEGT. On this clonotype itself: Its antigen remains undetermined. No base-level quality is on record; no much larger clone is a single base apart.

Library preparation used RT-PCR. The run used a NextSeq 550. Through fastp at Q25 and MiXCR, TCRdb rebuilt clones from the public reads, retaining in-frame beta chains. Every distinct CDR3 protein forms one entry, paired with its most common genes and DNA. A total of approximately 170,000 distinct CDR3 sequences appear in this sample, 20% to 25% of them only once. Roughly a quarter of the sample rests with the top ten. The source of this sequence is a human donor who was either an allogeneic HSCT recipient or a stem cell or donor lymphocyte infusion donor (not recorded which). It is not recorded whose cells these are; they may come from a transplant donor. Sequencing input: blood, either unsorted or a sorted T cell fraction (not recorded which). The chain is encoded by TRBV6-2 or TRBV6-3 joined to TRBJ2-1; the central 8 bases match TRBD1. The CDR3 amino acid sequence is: CASSYIGWTGNYNEQFF. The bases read TGTGCCAGCAGTTACATTGGGTGGACAGGGAATTACAATGAGCAGTTCTTC.